The 3 T cell receptor beta chains listed next were all sequenced from one sample in a study of shared clonotypes between healthy human individuals. Method: immunoSEQ multiplex PCR; TCRdb's copy keeps in-frame clones and lacks some. Among approximately 1,500,000 clones listed, around 98% were seen once. Sequenced sample: naive CD4+ T cells sorted from blood. The subset is: CD45RA+ positively selected. Every receptor here comes from a man between 25 and 39 years old in good health.

The chain employs TRBV6-5 and TRBJ1-2, with a weak D call TRBD1 (6 bases). CDR1 is MNHEY, CDR2 SVGAGI, per germline. The V gene lost 10 bases and the J gene lost 0 bases, with 18 bases spanning the gap. The CDR3 has 15 residues. This CDR3 reads CAIAAGGSANYGYTF. The CDR3 nucleotides are TGTGCCATCGCTGCGGGGGGCAGCGCTAACTATGGCTACACCTTC.

The V call is TRBV6-1, the J call TRBJ1-5; no definite D call. Trimming stripped 2 bases from V and 0 bases from J, with 11 bases between. The germline CDR1 and CDR2 sequences are MNHNS and SASEGT. The CDR3 is made up of 16 amino acids. CDR3 nucleotide sequence: TGTGCCAGCAGTGAATCCAGGACGCCTAGCAATCAGCCCCAGCATTTT. Translating it yields CASSESRTPSNQPQHF.

This chain connects TRBV28 to TRBJ1-5, with 10 bases fitting TRBD1. CDR1 and CDR2 from the germline V gene are MDHEN and SYDVKM. The CDR3 length is 15 residues. J gave up 6 bases and V 7 bases, and 9 bases lay outside the gene matches. The CDR3 loop is CASTIEDRGAQPQHF. DNA of the CDR3: TGTGCCAGCACCATCGAGGACAGGGGGGCTCAGCCCCAGCATTTT.